This TCR beta chain was obtained from a study of T cell responses to AZD1222 COVID-19 vaccine. Trimming pared 0 bases from V and 2 bases from J, leaving 5 bases between. CDR3 size: 14 residues. Per germline, CDR1 LNHNV and CDR2 YYDKDF (reference sequence). Method: immunoSEQ multiplex PCR; TCRdb's copy keeps in-frame clones and lacks some. This repertoire shows 35,000 to 50,000 clones, roughly 78% found once; its top ten account for about 20%. The sample consisted of peripheral blood, taken 28 days after the second dose of the MenACWY control vaccine. The receptor's source is an adult who received the MenACWY meningococcal vaccine as a control. V gene TRBV15 combines with J gene TRBJ2-1; D gene uncertain. The CDR3, as DNA: TGTGCCACCAGCAGAGATGACACCTACAATGAGCAGTTCTTC. It specifies CATSRDDTYNEQFF.